The 19 T cell receptor beta chains given below trace back to one sample, sequenced in a study of blood T cells in healthy people across ages. For the second PCR, which ran for about 7 to 11 cycles, a sample-barcoded 5' primer and a J-beta primer mix were used. TCRdb re-called the 5' RACE reads with MiXCR, one entry per CDR3 protein. Of some 1.1 million distinct CDR3 sequences in the sample, more than 30% were seen once. Sequencing used blood. The receptors stem from a man between 18 and 29 years old in good health.

The gene calls are TRBV4-2 and TRBJ1-1; D possibly corresponds to TRBD1 (5 bases). The CDR3 has 15 amino acids. Trimming cost V 3 bases and J 5 bases, with 16 bases left between them. Germline CDR1 LGHNA, CDR2 YNFKEQ. The CDR3 loop reads CASSHAGTGGTEAFF. CDR3 nucleotides: TGTGCCAGCAGCCATGCCGGGACGGGGGGTACTGAAGCTTTCTTT.

This clonotype was seen once. This chain uses TRBV7-9 with TRBJ2-3; no clear D. The CDR3 is made up of 13 amino acids. V gave up 5 bases and J gave up 4 bases, with 10 bases separating them. The germline CDR1 and CDR2 sequences are SEHNR and FQNEAQ (reference sequence). The CDR3 DNA follows: TGTGCCAGCAGCGTGGCCCACCCAGATACGCAGTATTTT. This codes for CASSVAHPDTQYF.

V and J are TRBV28 and TRBJ1-5, with D possibly being TRBD1 (5 bases). Germline loops: CDR1 MDHEN, CDR2 SYDVKM. Trimming cost V 10 bases and J 0 bases, with 19 bases left between them. This CDR3 has 16 amino acids. CDR3 coding DNA: TGTGCCACCCTGGACATTAGCTCCTATAGCAATCAGCCCCAGCATTTT. Its protein product is CATLDISSYSNQPQHF.

There are a few counts of this clonotype. The J gene is TRBJ1-2, the V gene TRBV7-2; no reliable D call. The V end lost 7 bases, the J end lost 3 bases, and 9 bases lay between the germline ends. CDR1 and CDR2 from the germline V gene are SGHTA and FQGNSA. This CDR3 is built from 12 residues. In nucleotides, the CDR3 is TGTGCCAGCACCCTATTCGACTATGGCTACACCTTC. This codes for CASTLFDYGYTF. The full variable domain, completed using reference TRBV7-2 and TRBJ1-2, is GAGVSQSPSNKVTEKGKDVELRCDPISGHTALYWYRQSLGQGLEFLIYFQGNSAPDKSGLPSDRFSAERTGGSVSTLTIQRTQQEDSAVYLCASTLFDYGYTFGSGTRLTVV.

This clonotype was counted a few times. V usage is TRBV5-1 and J usage is TRBJ2-3; a possible D gene is TRBD2 (6 bases). V lost 5 bases to trimming and J lost 2 bases, with 12 bases between them. Germline CDR1 reads SGHRS; CDR2 reads YFSETQ. This CDR3 is 14 amino acids long. As DNA, the CDR3 is TGCGCCAGCAGGCGGGGAACGGCCACAGATACGCAGTATTTT. Protein sequence: CASRRGTATDTQYF.

This sequence joins TRBV3-1 and TRBJ2-1; 9 bases are a match to TRBD2. The CDR3 loop spans 16 amino acids. Germline assignment: CDR1 LGHDT and CDR2 YNNKEL (reference sequence). The J segment lost 6 bases and the V segment lost 2 bases, leaving 8 bases of the junction unmatched. The CDR3 DNA is TGTGCCAGCAGCCAACACGTTGCGGGGGGGCGCAATGAGCAGTTCTTC. This encodes CASSQHVAGGRNEQFF.

This clonotype has just a few counts. The chain has TRBV7-6 and TRBJ2-1; D assignment may be TRBD1 or TRBD2 (5 bases each). The J call may not be correct, given that the DNA end is closer to TRBJ2-7. Germline V gene sequence: CDR1 SGHVS, CDR2 FNYEAQ. The CDR3 runs 16 residues. CDR3 region: CASSLIGGYSYNEQYF. In DNA form, the CDR3 reads TGTGCCAGCAGCTTAATTGGGGGTTACTCCTACAATGAGCAGTACTTC.

The chain is built from TRBV10-3 and TRBJ2-2; D not certain. The CDR3 has 17 residues. CDR1 and CDR2 (germline): ENHRY, SYGVKD. The V end was cut by 4 bases, the J end by 1 base, with 16 bases between. CDR3 coding DNA: TGTGCCATCAGTGGCCCAGGTGGGCCCTTGAACACCGGGGAGCTGTTTTTT. This codes for CAISGPGGPLNTGELFF.

This rearrangement joins TRBV7-2 to TRBJ1-1, with TRBD1 as a possible D gene (6 bases). The CDR3 covers 13 residues. The ends were cut back, 7 bases at V and 1 base at J, with 10 bases in the middle. The V gene's germline CDR1 is SGHTA and CDR2 FQGNSA. CDR3 sequence reads: CASMLQGNTEAFF. DNA for the CDR3: TGTGCCAGCATGCTACAGGGGAACACTGAAGCTTTCTTT.

The table lists this clonotype with a few counts. This chain uses TRBV9 with TRBJ2-2; D possibly uses TRBD1 or TRBD2 (5 bases each). The germline gives CDR1 SGDLS, CDR2 YYNGEE. V was cut by 4 bases and J by 1 base, with 17 bases left in between. CDR3 length equals 17 residues. In nucleotides, the CDR3 is TGTGCCAGCAGCCCCCGAGGGGCGACCTTGAACACCGGGGAGCTGTTTTTT. It is translated as CASSPRGATLNTGELFF.

The gene calls are TRBV12-3 or TRBV12-4 and TRBJ2-3; no reliable D call. The CDR3 sequence is 13 residues long. With 6 bases removed from V and 2 bases from J, the gap between germline ends came to 9 bases. As DNA, the CDR3 is TGTGCCAGCAGCCAGACAAACACAGATACGCAGTATTTT. Its protein product is CASSQTNTDTQYF.

The chain is built from TRBV3-1 and TRBJ2-6; the D gene is possibly TRBD1 (5 bases). The CDR3 totals 14 residues. V was clipped by 4 bases and J by 10 bases, with 14 bases between them. Germline CDR1 is LGHDT and CDR2 is YNNKEL (reference sequence). The CDR3 region has the DNA TGTGCCAGCAGCCCAACAGGCTTGCAAAACGTCCTGACTTTC. Amino acids: CASSPTGLQNVLTF.

The rearrangement uses TRBV7-8 and TRBJ2-3, with D tentatively TRBD2 (5 bases). Germline V gene data show CDR1 as SGHVS and CDR2 as FQNEAQ. Trimming took 3 bases from V and 2 from J, leaving 21 bases between them. The CDR3 sequence is 18 residues long. The CDR3 DNA reads TGTGCCAGCAGCTTTTATAGTACTCCGCGGGCAGACACAGATACGCAGTATTTT. Translated, it gives CASSFYSTPRADTDTQYF.

This clonotype came up once. The junction shows a germline mismatch at one end, possibly a read error. The CDR3 region is CASSLDHPTGVKDAQYF. The CDR3 bases are TGTGCCAGCAGTTTAGACCACCCCACAGGGGTAAAAGATGCGCAGTATTTT. This chain uses TRBV12-3 or TRBV12-4 with TRBJ2-3, with TRBD1 identical over 7 bases. The CDR3 totals 17 residues.

This chain joins TRBV27 and TRBJ2-3; TRBD2 might be the D (7 bases). This CDR3 comprises 15 residues. Trimming shortened V by 3 bases and J by 7 bases, and 17 bases separated the two germline ends. CDR1 is MNHEY and CDR2 is SMNVEV in the germline V gene (reference sequence). CDR3 residues: CASSFGGGPKNTQYF. For the CDR3, the DNA is TGTGCCAGCAGTTTTGGCGGGGGCCCAAAGAATACGCAGTATTTT.

This clonotype was counted at least ten times. The chain is built from TRBV4-2 and TRBJ1-2; no clear D. Germline CDR1 reads LGHNA; CDR2 reads YNFKEQ. This CDR3 region has 16 residues. The V gene lost 0 bases and the J gene lost 5 bases, with 16 bases spanning the gap. CDR3 amino acids: CASSQEASSVFYGYTF. Here the CDR3 DNA reads TGTGCCAGCAGCCAAGAAGCGTCCAGTGTGTTTTATGGCTACACCTTC.

This clonotype was picked up a small number of times. The V and J genes are TRBV29-1 and TRBJ2-3; D perhaps matches TRBD1 (6 bases). This CDR3 spans 14 amino acids. Germline V lookup: CDR1 SQVTM, CDR2 ANQGSEA. Trimming removed 5 bases at V and 1 base at J, with 13 bases between. As DNA, the CDR3 is TGCAGCGTTTCCGGACAGCTGCGCACAGATACGCAGTATTTT. Its protein product is CSVSGQLRTDTQYF.

This clonotype was recorded once. The chain combines TRBV16 with TRBJ2-5; D may be TRBD2 (6 bases). CDR3 length equals 15 residues. Germline V gene sequence: CDR1 KGHSY, CDR2 FQNENV. V lost 7 bases and J 2 bases, leaving 17 bases between the germline ends. As DNA, the CDR3 is TGTGCCAGCACCCCGGGGAGGACAATACAAGAGACCCAGTACTTC. This translates into CASTPGRTIQETQYF.

This rearrangement joins TRBV5-1 to TRBJ1-5; D gene ambiguous. CDR1 is SGHRS, CDR2 YFSETQ, per germline. The length of the CDR3 is 15 residues. V dropped 0 bases and J dropped 5 bases, with 12 bases sitting between them. In DNA form, the CDR3 reads TGCGCCAGCAGCTTGGACATGTCCCGCCATCAGCCCCAGCATTTT. Translation gives CASSLDMSRHQPQHF.